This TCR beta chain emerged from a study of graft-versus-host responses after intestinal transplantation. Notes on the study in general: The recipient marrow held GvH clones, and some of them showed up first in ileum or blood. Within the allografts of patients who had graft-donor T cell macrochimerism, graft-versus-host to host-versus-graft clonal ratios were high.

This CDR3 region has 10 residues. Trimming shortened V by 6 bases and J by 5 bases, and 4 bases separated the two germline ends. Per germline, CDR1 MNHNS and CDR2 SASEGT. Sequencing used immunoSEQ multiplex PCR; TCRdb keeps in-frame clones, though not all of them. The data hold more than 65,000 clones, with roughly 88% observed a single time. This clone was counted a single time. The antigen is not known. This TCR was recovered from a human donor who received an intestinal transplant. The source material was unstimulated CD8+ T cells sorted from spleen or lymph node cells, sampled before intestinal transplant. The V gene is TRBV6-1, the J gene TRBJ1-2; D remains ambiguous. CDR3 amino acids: CASREYGYTF. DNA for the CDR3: TGTGCCAGCAGGGAGTATGGCTACACCTTC.